What follows are 24 T cell receptor beta chains derived from one specimen sequenced in a study of T cell responses to AZD1222 COVID-19 vaccine. The data were produced by immunoSEQ multiplex PCR, yet TCRdb's version contains in-frame clones alone and is incomplete. Seen here are 110,000 to 150,000 clones, approximately 92% observed once, and the top ten hold approximately 1.7%. The sequencing here drew on peripheral blood, taken on day 0 of AZD1222 vaccination. The source is an adult in good health.

The rearrangement uses TRBV3-1 (or the pseudogene TRBV3-2) and TRBJ1-6; possibly TRBD1 for D (6 bases). V was trimmed by 5 bases and J by 7 bases, leaving 12 bases between them. This CDR3 region has 14 residues. CDR1 LGHDT and CDR2 YNNKEL come from the germline V gene (reference sequence). CDR3 protein: CASSGTDRNSPLHF. The DNA of the CDR3 is TGTGCCAGCAGCGGAACGGACAGAAATTCACCCCTCCACTTT.

The chain links TRBV28 to TRBJ1-1; tentative D call: TRBD1 (5 bases). Germline assignment: CDR1 MDHEN and CDR2 SYDVKM. This CDR3 has 13 amino acids. V lost 2 bases and J 3 bases, leaving 7 bases between the germline ends. The CDR3: CASSLRGYTEAFF. CDR3 nucleotides: TGTGCCAGCAGTTTAAGGGGCTACACTGAAGCTTTCTTT.

This chain joins TRBV27 and TRBJ1-1, with D possibly being TRBD1 (6 bases). Germline values: CDR1 MNHEY, CDR2 SMNVEV (reference sequence). V was shortened by 7 bases and J by 4 bases, with 19 bases between the two germline ends. CDR3 length: 15 residues. CDR3 DNA: TGTGCCAGCACCCCGTTAGGGGGGTTTGGCACTGAAGCTTTCTTT. Its protein product is CASTPLGGFGTEAFF.

V usage is TRBV6-1 and J usage is TRBJ1-1; 8 bases align to TRBD1. Germline loops: CDR1 MNHNS, CDR2 SASEGT. Unmatched junction bases numbered 3, after V lost 3 bases and J lost 6 bases. The CDR3 is made up of 13 amino acids. The CDR3 DNA reads TGTGCCAGCAGTGAGTTGACAGGGGCTGAAGCTTTCTTT. Translated, it gives CASSELTGAEAFF.

This clone was detected once. V is TRBV5-5 and J is TRBJ2-5; tentative D call: TRBD1 (6 bases). From germline, CDR1 is SGHKS and CDR2 YYEKEE (reference sequence). The CDR3 has 15 amino acids. Trimming removed 1 base at V and 5 bases at J, with 15 bases between. The CDR3 is CASSLPGQRPETQYF. DNA for the CDR3: TGTGCCAGCAGCTTGCCGGGACAACGGCCGGAGACCCAGTACTTC.

The chain carries TRBV5-1 and TRBJ1-2, with D perhaps matching TRBD1 (5 bases). The germline V gene encodes CDR1 SGHRS and CDR2 YFSETQ. The CDR3 has 17 amino acids. Trimming removed 3 bases at V and 0 bases at J, with 18 bases between. The CDR3 is CASSSGEPETANYGYTF. CDR3 bases: TGCGCCAGCAGCTCGGGGGAGCCAGAAACTGCTAACTATGGCTACACCTTC.

This clone was detected a few times. This chain joins TRBV5-6 and TRBJ2-7, with TRBD2 identical over 8 bases. Germline CDR1 reads SGHDT; CDR2 reads YYEEEE. The CDR3 runs to 14 residues. The J segment lost 1 base and the V segment lost 5 bases, leaving 5 bases of the junction unmatched. Here the CDR3 reads CASRRTSGSYEQYF. CDR3 sequence (DNA): TGTGCCAGCAGGCGTACTAGCGGTTCCTACGAGCAGTACTTC.

The chain employs TRBV5-1 and TRBJ2-2; tentative D call: TRBD1 (6 bases). Trimming pared 4 bases from V and 6 bases from J, leaving 19 bases between. This CDR3 is 16 amino acids long. The germline gives CDR1 SGHRS, CDR2 YFSETQ. The DNA of the CDR3 is TGCGCCAGCAGCCGCGCACGGGACACTTTCGCCGGGGAGCTGTTTTTT. Translated, it gives CASSRARDTFAGELFF.

The J gene is TRBJ1-2, the V gene TRBV5-1, with a possible D match to TRBD1 (5 bases). Germline assignment: CDR1 SGHRS and CDR2 YFSETQ. Trimming removed 4 bases at V and 4 bases at J, with 14 bases between. The CDR3 has 14 residues. The CDR3 region is CASSVRDGPYGYTF. As DNA, the CDR3 is TGCGCCAGCAGCGTTCGGGACGGACCCTATGGCTACACCTTC.

The chain links TRBV29-1 to TRBJ2-1; TRBD2 aligns across 8 bases. After removal of 2 bases from V and 0 bases from J, the junction contained 0 bases not matched to a gene. The CDR3 is 14 residues long. The germline CDR1 and CDR2 sequences are SQVTM and ANQGSEA. The CDR3 sequence is CSVESGSSYNEQFF. CDR3 in DNA: TGCAGCGTTGAAAGCGGGAGCTCCTACAATGAGCAGTTCTTC.

There are a few counts of this clone. This rearrangement joins TRBV11-2 to TRBJ2-7, with D unclear. The CDR3 has 14 residues. Germline lookup yields CDR1 SGHAT and CDR2 FQNNGV. V lost 5 bases to trimming and J lost 3 bases, with 14 bases between them. This CDR3 is CASSDAGPNYEQYF. CDR3 bases: TGTGCCAGCAGCGATGCCGGCCCCAACTACGAGCAGTACTTC.

In this sample, this clone turned up once. The CDR3, as DNA: TGCGCCAGCAGCCCTCGGACAGGAGGTCGAACCGGGGAGCTGTTTTTT. This sequence encodes CASSPRTGGRTGELFF. The chain has TRBV5-1 and TRBJ2-2, with 7 positions matching TRBD1. CDR3 length: 16 residues. Germline trimming cut 4 bases from V and 5 bases from J; bases unmatched to any gene: 11. Germline CDR1 reads SGHRS; CDR2 reads YFSETQ.

The chain carries TRBV5-1 and TRBJ1-2; D gene uncertain. This CDR3 is 14 amino acids long. Germline CDR1 is SGHRS and CDR2 is YFSETQ. The ends were cut back, 0 bases at V and 0 bases at J, with 6 bases in the middle. The CDR3 spells CASSLGPTNYGYTF. CDR3 nucleotide sequence: TGCGCCAGCAGCTTGGGCCCTACTAACTATGGCTACACCTTC.

The chain combines TRBV7-9 with TRBJ2-3; D perhaps matches TRBD2 (6 bases). The length of the CDR3 is 15 residues. The V and J ends lost 6 bases and 1 base respectively, with 14 bases between them. The germline V gene encodes CDR1 SEHNR and CDR2 FQNEAQ (reference sequence). The CDR3 spells CASSSRRVGTDTQYF. CDR3 nucleotides: TGTGCCAGCAGTTCACGGAGGGTGGGCACAGATACGCAGTATTTT. Based on the CDR3 plus reference TRBV7-9 and TRBJ2-3, the full variable domain is DTGVSQNPRHKITKRGQNVTFRCDPISEHNRLYWYRQTLGQGPEFLTYFQNEAQLEKSRLLSDRFSAERPKGSFSTLEIQRTEQGDSAMYLCASSSRRVGTDTQYFGPGTRLTVL.

The rearrangement links TRBV4-1 to TRBJ1-5, with D perhaps matching TRBD1 (6 bases). V was shortened by 0 bases and J by 11 bases, with 20 bases between the two germline ends. Germline CDR1 reads MGHRA; CDR2 reads YSYEKL. The CDR3 consists of 16 residues. CDR3 in DNA: TGCGCCAGCAGCCAAGATTGGGACACTAACCCTCGGGCCCAGCATTTT. As protein: CASSQDWDTNPRAQHF.

This chain joins TRBV6-1 and TRBJ1-6, with D perhaps TRBD1 (5 bases). The CDR3 covers 15 residues. With 2 bases removed from V and 5 bases from J, the gap between germline ends came to 10 bases. The germline V gene encodes CDR1 MNHNS and CDR2 SASEGT. CDR3 sequence reads: CASSERDRNNSPLHF. The DNA for the CDR3 is TGTGCCAGCAGTGAAAGGGACCGTAATAATTCACCCCTCCACTTT.

The sample holds one count of this clone. V and J are TRBV9 and TRBJ2-1; D perhaps matches TRBD2 (6 bases). V was shortened by 0 bases and J by 9 bases, with 13 bases between the two germline ends. Germline assignment: CDR1 SGDLS and CDR2 YYNGEE. The CDR3 has 14 amino acids. DNA of the CDR3: TGTGCCAGCAGCGTAGATCCCGCGGGAAGTGAGCAGTTCTTC. Translation gives CASSVDPAGSEQFF.

This clone occurred once. This chain links TRBV30 with TRBJ1-4, with 8 bases identical to TRBD1. The junction had 5 bases not matched to a gene; V was cut back by 1 base and J by 4 bases. Looked up from germline, CDR1 is GTSNPN and CDR2 is SVGIG (reference sequence). The CDR3 contains 15 residues. The CDR3 is CAWSAPGGGNEKLFF. The CDR3 nucleotides read TGTGCCTGGAGTGCCCCAGGGGGCGGTAATGAAAAACTGTTTTTT.

The CDR3 DNA sequence: TGCAGTGCTAGAGTGAATGAGCAGTTCTTC. Its protein product is CSARVNEQFF. The chain has TRBV20-1 and TRBJ2-1; no definite D call. This CDR3 is built from 10 residues. The V gene lost 1 base and the J gene lost 7 bases, with 2 bases spanning the gap. Per germline, CDR1 DFQATT and CDR2 SNEGSKA (reference sequence).

V usage is TRBV19 and J usage is TRBJ1-4, with 8 bases fitting TRBD1. The length of the CDR3 is 15 residues. The germline CDR1 and CDR2 sequences are LNHDA and SQIVND (reference sequence). The V and J ends lost 3 bases and 5 bases, in that order; junction bases with no gene match: 5. In DNA, the CDR3 is TGTGCCAGTAGTATCACGAGACAGGGGAATGAAAAACTGTTTTTT. It codes for CASSITRQGNEKLFF.

CDR3 nucleotides: TGTGCCAGCAGCTCGGAGGTCGGGGCTGGCTACGAGCAGTACTTC. Translating gives CASSSEVGAGYEQYF. The chain links TRBV11-2 to TRBJ2-7, with D perhaps assigned TRBD1 or TRBD2 (5 bases each). The CDR3 is 15 amino acids. The V end lost 4 bases, the J end lost 3 bases, and 16 bases lay between the germline ends. Germline V lookup: CDR1 SGHAT, CDR2 FQNNGV.

The CDR3, as DNA: TGTGCCAGCAGCGGGACTAGCGGGATCAATGAGCAGTTCTTC. This gives the protein CASSGTSGINEQFF. This chain uses TRBV3-1 (or the pseudogene TRBV3-2) with TRBJ2-1, with 13 nucleotides matching TRBD2. The trim removed 5 bases at V and 6 bases at J, leaving 1 base unmatched. From germline, CDR1 is LGHDT and CDR2 YNNKEL (reference sequence). The CDR3 is made up of 14 amino acids.

This clone came up a few times. J is TRBJ1-4 and V is TRBV6-5, with a tentative D call TRBD1 (6 bases). The CDR3 covers 15 residues. V gave up 0 bases and J gave up 8 bases, with 13 bases separating them. CDR1 MNHEY and CDR2 SVGAGI come from the germline V gene. The CDR3 protein is CASSYSKVTGEKLFF. Written as DNA, the CDR3 is TGTGCCAGCAGTTACTCGAAGGTGACAGGCGAAAAACTGTTTTTT.

This rearrangement joins TRBV6-5 to TRBJ2-7; perhaps TRBD2 as D (6 bases). There are 15 residues in the CDR3. V lost 0 bases and J 5 bases, leaving 14 bases between the germline ends. Per the germline V gene, CDR1 is MNHEY and CDR2 is SVGAGI. CDR3 coding DNA: TGTGCCAGCAGTTACTCGGCGGGACCGGGTAACGAGCAGTACTTC. It encodes CASSYSAGPGNEQYF.